The source of this T cell receptor beta chain is a study of blood T cell repertoires in COVID-19. Study in general: Samples taken during acute and convalescent COVID-19 were collected in the United States, Italy and Spain. T cells, B-cell-depleted T cells, or PBMCs provided the cDNA or gDNA that served as material.

V was trimmed by 5 bases and J by 0 bases, leaving 8 bases between them. Germline V gene sequence: CDR1 LGHDT, CDR2 YNNKEL (reference sequence). The length of the CDR3 is 13 residues. Patients at the Seattle site were enrolled during active infection and followed longitudinally. Using immunoSEQ multiplex PCR, the repertoire was profiled, and TCRdb retains in-frame clones only, with some absent. Of 200,000 to 300,000 clones detected, roughly 91% appear once; the ten largest clones hold over 0.65%. Sequenced input: peripheral blood. This receptor was identified in a man aged 25-45 years with COVID-19, enrolled during active disease. The chain is built from TRBV3-1 (or the pseudogene TRBV3-2) and TRBJ2-7; D call uncertain. The CDR3 sequence: CASSAGSSYEQYF. CDR3 nucleotides: TGTGCCAGCAGCGCCGGGTCCTCCTACGAGCAGTACTTC.